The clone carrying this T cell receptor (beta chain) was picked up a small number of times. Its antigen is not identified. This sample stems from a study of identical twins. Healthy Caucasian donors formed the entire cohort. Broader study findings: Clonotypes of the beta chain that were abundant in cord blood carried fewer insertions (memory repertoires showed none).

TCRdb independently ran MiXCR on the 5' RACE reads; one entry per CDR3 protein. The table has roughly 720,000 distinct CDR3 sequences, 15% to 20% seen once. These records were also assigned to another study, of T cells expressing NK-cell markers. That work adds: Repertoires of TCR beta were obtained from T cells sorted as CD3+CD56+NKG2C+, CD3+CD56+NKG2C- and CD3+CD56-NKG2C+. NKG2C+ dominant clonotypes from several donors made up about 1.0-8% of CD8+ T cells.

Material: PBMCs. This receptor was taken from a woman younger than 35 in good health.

The CDR3 DNA sequence: TGCGCCAGCAGCGAGCGACTAGCGGGAGGTGCAGATACGCAGTATTTT. Translated: CASSERLAGGADTQYF. The chain couples TRBV5-1 to TRBJ2-3; 13 nucleotides align to TRBD2. Germline lookup yields CDR1 SGHRS and CDR2 YFSETQ. The V and J ends lost 4 bases and 4 bases, in that order; junction bases with no gene match: 6. This CDR3 comprises 16 residues.